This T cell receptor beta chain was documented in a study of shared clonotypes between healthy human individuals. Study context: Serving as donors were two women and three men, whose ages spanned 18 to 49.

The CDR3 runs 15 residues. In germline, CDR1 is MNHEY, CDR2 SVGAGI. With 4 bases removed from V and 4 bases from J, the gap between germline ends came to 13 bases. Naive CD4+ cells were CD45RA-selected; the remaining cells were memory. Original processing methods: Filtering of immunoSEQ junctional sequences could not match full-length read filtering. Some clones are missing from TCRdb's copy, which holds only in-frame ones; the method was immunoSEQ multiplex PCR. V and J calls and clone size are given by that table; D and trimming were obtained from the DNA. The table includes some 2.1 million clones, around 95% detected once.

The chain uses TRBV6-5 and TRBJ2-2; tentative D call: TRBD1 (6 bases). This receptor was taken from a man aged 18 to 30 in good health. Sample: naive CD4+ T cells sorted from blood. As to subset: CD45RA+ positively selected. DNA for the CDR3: TGTGCCAGCAGTTCCCCGGGACAACGCACCGGGGAGCTGTTTTTT. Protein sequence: CASSSPGQRTGELFF.